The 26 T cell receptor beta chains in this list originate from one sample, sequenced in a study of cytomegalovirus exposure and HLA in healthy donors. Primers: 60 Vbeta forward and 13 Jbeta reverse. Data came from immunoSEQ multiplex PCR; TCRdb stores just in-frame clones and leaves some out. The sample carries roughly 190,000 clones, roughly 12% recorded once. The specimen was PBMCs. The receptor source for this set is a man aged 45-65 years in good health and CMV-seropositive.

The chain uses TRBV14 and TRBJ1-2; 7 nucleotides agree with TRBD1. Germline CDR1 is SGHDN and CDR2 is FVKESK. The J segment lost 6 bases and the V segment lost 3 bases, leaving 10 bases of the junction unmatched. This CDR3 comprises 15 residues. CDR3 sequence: CASSQGGQSVNGYTF. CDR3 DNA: TGTGCCAGCAGCCAGGGGGGACAGTCTGTAAATGGCTACACCTTC.

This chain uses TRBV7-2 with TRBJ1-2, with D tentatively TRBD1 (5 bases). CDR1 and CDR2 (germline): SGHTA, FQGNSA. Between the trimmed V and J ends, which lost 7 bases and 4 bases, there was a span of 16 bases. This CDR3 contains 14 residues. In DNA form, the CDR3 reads TGTGCCAGCACTGCGGGACGTCAACTCTATGGCTACACCTTC. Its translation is CASTAGRQLYGYTF.

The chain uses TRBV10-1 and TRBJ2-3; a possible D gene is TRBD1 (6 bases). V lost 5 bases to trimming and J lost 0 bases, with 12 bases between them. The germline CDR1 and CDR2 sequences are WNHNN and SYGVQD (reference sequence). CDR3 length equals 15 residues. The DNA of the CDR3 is TGCGCCAGCAGTCGGACAGCCACAAGCACAGATACGCAGTATTTT. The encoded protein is CASSRTATSTDTQYF.

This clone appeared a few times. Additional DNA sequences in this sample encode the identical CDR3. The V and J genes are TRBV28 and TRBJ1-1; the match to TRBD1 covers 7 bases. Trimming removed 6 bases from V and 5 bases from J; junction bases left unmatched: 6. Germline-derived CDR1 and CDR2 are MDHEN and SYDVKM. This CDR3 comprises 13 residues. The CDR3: CASSLRGRTEAFF. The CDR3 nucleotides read TGTGCCAGCAGCTTAAGGGGGCGAACTGAAGCTTTCTTT.

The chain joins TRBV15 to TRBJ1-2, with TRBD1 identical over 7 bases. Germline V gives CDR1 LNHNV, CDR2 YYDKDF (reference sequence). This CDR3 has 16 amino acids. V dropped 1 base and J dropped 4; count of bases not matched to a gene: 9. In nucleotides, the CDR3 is TGTGCCACCAGCAGAGCTGGAAACAGGGGTAGCTATGGCTACACCTTC. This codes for CATSRAGNRGSYGYTF.

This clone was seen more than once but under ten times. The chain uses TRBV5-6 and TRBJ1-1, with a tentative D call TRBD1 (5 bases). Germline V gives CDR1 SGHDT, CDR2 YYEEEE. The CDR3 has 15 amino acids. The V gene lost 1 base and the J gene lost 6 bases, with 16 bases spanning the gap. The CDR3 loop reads CASSLIGGGDPEAFF. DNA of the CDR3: TGTGCCAGCAGCTTGATCGGGGGAGGAGATCCTGAAGCTTTCTTT.

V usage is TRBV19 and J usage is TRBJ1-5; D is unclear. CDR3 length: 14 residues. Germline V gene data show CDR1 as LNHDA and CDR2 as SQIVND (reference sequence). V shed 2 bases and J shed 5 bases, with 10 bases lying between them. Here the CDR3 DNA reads TGTGCCAGTAGTATAACCTCCGGAGATCAGCCCCAGCATTTT. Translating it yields CASSITSGDQPQHF. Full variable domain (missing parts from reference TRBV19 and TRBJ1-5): DGGITQSPKYLFRKEGQNVTLSCEQNLNHDAMYWYRQDPGQGLRLIYYSQIVNDFQKGDIAEGYSVSREKKESFPLTVTSAQKNPTAFYLCASSITSGDQPQHFGDGTRLSIL.

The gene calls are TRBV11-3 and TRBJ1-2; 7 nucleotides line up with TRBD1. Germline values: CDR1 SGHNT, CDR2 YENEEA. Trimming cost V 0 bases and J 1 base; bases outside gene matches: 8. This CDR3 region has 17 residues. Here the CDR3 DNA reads TGTGCCAGCAGCTTAGAGAAGTGGGACAGTGATAACTATGGCTACACCTTC. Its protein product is CASSLEKWDSDNYGYTF.

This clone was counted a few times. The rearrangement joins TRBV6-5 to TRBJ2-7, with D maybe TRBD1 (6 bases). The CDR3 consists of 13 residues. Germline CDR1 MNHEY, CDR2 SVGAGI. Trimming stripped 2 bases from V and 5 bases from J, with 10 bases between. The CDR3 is CASSYTGWDEQYF. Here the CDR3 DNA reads TGTGCCAGCAGTTACACAGGGTGGGACGAGCAGTACTTC.

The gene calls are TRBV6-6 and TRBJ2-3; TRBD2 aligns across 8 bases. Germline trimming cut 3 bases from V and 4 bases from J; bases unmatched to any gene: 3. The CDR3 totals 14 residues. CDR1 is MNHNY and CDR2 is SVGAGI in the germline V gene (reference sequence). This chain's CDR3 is CASSYAGGADTQYF. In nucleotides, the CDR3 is TGTGCCAGCAGTTATGCGGGGGGCGCAGATACGCAGTATTTT.

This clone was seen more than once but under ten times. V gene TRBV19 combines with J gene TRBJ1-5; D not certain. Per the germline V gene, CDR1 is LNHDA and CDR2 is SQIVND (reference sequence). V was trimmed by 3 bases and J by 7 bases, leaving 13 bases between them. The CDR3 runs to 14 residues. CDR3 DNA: TGTGCCAGTAGTATTGGAGGCGTCGGCCAGCCCCAGCATTTT. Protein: CASSIGGVGQPQHF.

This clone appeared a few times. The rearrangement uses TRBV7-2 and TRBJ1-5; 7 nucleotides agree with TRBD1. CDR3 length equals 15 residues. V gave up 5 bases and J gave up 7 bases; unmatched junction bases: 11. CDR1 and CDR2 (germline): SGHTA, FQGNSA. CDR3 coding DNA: TGTGCCAGCAGCCTAATGACAGGGATGGAACAGCCCCAGCATTTT. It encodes CASSLMTGMEQPQHF.

The CDR3 spells CATSRDLISEAFF. CDR3 coding DNA: TGTGCCACCAGCAGAGATCTAATCTCTGAAGCTTTCTTT. V gene TRBV15 combines with J gene TRBJ1-1; unclear D gene. Germline V lookup: CDR1 LNHNV, CDR2 YYDKDF (reference sequence). V was cut by 0 bases and J by 6 bases, with 8 bases left in between. The CDR3 covers 13 residues.

The CDR3 loop reads CAITPTGGNYNEQFF. The DNA of the CDR3 is TGTGCCATCACCCCGACAGGGGGTAACTACAATGAGCAGTTCTTC. The chain employs TRBV10-3 and TRBJ2-1; 9 nucleotides agree with TRBD1. The junction had 7 bases not matched to a gene; V was cut back by 7 bases and J by 3 bases. The CDR3 is 15 residues long. Germline CDR1 ENHRY, CDR2 SYGVKD.

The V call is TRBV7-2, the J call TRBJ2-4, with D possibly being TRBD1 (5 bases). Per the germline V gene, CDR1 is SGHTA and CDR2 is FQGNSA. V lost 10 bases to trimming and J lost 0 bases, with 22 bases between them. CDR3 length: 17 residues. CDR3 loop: CATARPNQGLAKNIQYF. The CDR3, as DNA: TGTGCCACCGCCCGCCCCAATCAGGGTCTAGCCAAAAACATTCAGTACTTC. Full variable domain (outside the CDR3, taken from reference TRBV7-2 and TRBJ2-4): GAGVSQSPSNKVTEKGKDVELRCDPISGHTALYWYRQSLGQGLEFLIYFQGNSAPDKSGLPSDRFSAERTGGSVSTLTIQRTQQEDSAVYLCATARPNQGLAKNIQYFGAGTRLSVL.

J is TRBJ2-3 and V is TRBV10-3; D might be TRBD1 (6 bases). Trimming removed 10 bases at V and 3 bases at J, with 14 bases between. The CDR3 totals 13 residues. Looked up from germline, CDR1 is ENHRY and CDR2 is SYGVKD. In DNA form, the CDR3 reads TGTGCCACCAGGAACAGGGAAACAGATACGCAGTATTTT. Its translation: CATRNRETDTQYF.

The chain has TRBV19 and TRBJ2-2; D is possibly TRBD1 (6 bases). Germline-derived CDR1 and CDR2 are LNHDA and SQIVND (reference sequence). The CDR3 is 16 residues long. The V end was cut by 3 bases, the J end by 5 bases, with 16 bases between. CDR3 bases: TGTGCCAGTAGTATGATGGGGGCGCTTCTGACCGGGGAGCTGTTTTTT. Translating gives CASSMMGALLTGELFF. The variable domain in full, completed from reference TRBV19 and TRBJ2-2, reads DGGITQSPKYLFRKEGQNVTLSCEQNLNHDAMYWYRQDPGQGLRLIYYSQIVNDFQKGDIAEGYSVSREKKESFPLTVTSAQKNPTAFYLCASSMMGALLTGELFFGEGSRLTVL.

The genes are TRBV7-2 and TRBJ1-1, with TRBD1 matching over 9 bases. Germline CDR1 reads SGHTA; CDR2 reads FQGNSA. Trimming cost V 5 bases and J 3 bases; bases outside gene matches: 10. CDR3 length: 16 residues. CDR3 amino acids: CASSTTGGHMDTEAFF. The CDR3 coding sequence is TGTGCCAGCAGCACGACAGGGGGTCATATGGACACTGAAGCTTTCTTT.

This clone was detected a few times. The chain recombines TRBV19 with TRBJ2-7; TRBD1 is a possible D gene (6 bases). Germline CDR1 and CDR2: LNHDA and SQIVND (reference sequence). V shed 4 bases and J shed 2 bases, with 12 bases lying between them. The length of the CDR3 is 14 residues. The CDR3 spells CASSRNGQTYEQYF. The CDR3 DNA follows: TGTGCCAGTAGTAGAAACGGACAGACCTACGAGCAGTACTTC. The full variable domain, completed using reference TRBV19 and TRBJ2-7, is DGGITQSPKYLFRKEGQNVTLSCEQNLNHDAMYWYRQDPGQGLRLIYYSQIVNDFQKGDIAEGYSVSREKKESFPLTVTSAQKNPTAFYLCASSRNGQTYEQYFGPGTRLTVT.

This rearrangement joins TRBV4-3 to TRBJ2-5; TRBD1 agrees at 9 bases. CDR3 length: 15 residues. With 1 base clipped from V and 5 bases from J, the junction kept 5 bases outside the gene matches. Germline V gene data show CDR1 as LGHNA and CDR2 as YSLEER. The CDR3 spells CASSQGDRAMETQYF. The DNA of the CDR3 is TGCGCCAGCAGCCAAGGGGACAGGGCCATGGAGACCCAGTACTTC.

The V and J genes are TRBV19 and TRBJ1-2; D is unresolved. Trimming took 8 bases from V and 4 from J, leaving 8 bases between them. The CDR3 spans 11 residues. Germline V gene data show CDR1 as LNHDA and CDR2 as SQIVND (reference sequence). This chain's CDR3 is CASREGYGYTF. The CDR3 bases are TGTGCCAGTCGGGAGGGCTATGGCTACACCTTC.

The chain's CDR3 is CASSIDGLPDSPLHF. In DNA form, the CDR3 reads TGTGCCAGTAGTATAGATGGGCTTCCAGATTCACCCCTCCACTTT. V usage is TRBV19 and J usage is TRBJ1-6; D remains unclear. V lost 0 bases to trimming and J lost 8 bases, with 11 bases between them. CDR3 size: 15 residues. CDR1 is LNHDA and CDR2 is SQIVND in the germline V gene (reference sequence).

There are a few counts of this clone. The CDR3, as DNA: TGTGCCAGCAGCTTAGTGAGCCACACCATATATTTT. Translated, it gives CASSLVSHTIYF. The chain recombines TRBV11-3 with TRBJ1-3, with unresolved D. This CDR3 is built from 12 residues. Between the trimmed V and J ends, which lost 1 base and 8 bases, there was a span of 6 bases. Germline CDR1 SGHNT, CDR2 YENEEA.

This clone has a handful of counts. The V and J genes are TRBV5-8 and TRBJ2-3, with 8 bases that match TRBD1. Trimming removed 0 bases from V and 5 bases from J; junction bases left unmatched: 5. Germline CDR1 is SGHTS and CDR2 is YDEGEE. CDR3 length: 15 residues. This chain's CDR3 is CASSLGQGQVDTQYF. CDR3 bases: TGTGCCAGCAGCTTGGGACAGGGGCAGGTAGATACGCAGTATTTT.

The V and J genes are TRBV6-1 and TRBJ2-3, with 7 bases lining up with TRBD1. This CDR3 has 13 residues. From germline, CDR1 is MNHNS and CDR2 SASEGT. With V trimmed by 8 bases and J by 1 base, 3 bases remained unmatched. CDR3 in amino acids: CASQGVGTDTQYF. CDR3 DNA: TGTGCCAGCCAGGGGGTCGGCACAGATACGCAGTATTTT.

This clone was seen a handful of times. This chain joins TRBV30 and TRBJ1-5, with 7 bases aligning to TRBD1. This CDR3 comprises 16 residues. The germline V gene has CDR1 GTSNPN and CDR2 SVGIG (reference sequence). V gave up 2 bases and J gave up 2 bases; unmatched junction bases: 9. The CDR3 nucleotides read TGTGCCTGGAGTCCGCGACAGGGTGCGGGCAATCAGCCCCAGCATTTT. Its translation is CAWSPRQGAGNQPQHF. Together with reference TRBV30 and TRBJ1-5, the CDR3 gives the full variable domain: SQTIHQWPATLVQPVGSPLSLECTVEGTSNPNLYWYRQAAGRGLQLLFYSVGIGQISSEVPQNLSASRPQDRQFILSSKKLLLSDSGFYLCAWSPRQGAGNQPQHFGDGTRLSIL.